Each of the 18 T cell receptor beta chains below was sequenced from the same sample in a study of CD8 T cells in Susac syndrome. The authors reverse transcribed roughly 0.5 to 1 ug RNA with random hexamers. TCRdb re-analysed the immunoSEQ multiplex PCR reads in MiXCR, keeping a single row per CDR3 protein. Here the sample spans about 200,000 distinct CDR3 sequences, about 95% being singletons. The material sequenced was CD4+ T cells from PBMCs. The receptor source for this set is a human donor with multiple sclerosis.

J is TRBJ2-5 and V is TRBV9, with a weak D call TRBD2 (6 bases). Germline loops: CDR1 SGDLS, CDR2 YYNGEE. Trimming took 0 bases from V and 4 from J, leaving 10 bases between them. The CDR3 sequence is 14 residues long. This CDR3 is CASSVGGKRETQYF. The CDR3 region has the DNA TGTGCCAGCAGCGTAGGCGGGAAAAGAGAGACCCAGTACTTC.

The rearrangement links TRBV2 to TRBJ1-2; TRBD1 might be the D (5 bases). V gave up 2 bases and J gave up 5 bases, with 6 bases separating them. Germline CDR1 reads SNHLY; CDR2 reads FYNNEI. The CDR3 consists of 12 residues. The CDR3 spells CASSESGYGYTF. The CDR3 bases are TGTGCCAGCAGTGAATCAGGGTATGGCTACACCTTC.

The chain is built from TRBV3-1 and TRBJ1-1; no definite D call. This CDR3 region has 15 residues. Germline CDR1 is LGHDT and CDR2 is YNNKEL (reference sequence). Trimming shortened V by 2 bases and J by 0 bases, and 10 bases separated the two germline ends. The CDR3 DNA is TGTGCCAGCAGCCAAATCACTTCCCTGAACACTGAAGCTTTCTTT. Its translation is CASSQITSLNTEAFF.

This chain links TRBV2 with TRBJ2-1, with D possibly being TRBD1 or TRBD2 (6 bases each). The CDR3 is 14 amino acids. Germline lookup yields CDR1 SNHLY and CDR2 FYNNEI. The ends were cut back, 2 bases at V and 7 bases at J, with 12 bases in the middle. CDR3 sequence: CASSESVGGNEQFF. The CDR3 coding sequence is TGTGCCAGCAGTGAATCGGTAGGGGGGAATGAGCAGTTCTTC.

This chain connects TRBV20-1 to TRBJ2-3; 9 bases align to TRBD1. V shed 4 bases and J 4 bases; nucleotides not matched to a gene: 6. The germline gives CDR1 DFQATT, CDR2 SNEGSKA (reference sequence). The CDR3 length is 14 residues. The CDR3 here is CSATGTGWPDTQYF. The DNA of the CDR3 is TGCAGTGCTACAGGGACAGGGTGGCCAGATACGCAGTATTTT.

V is TRBV19 and J is TRBJ2-6, with a tentative D call TRBD2 (6 bases). Germline V lookup: CDR1 LNHDA, CDR2 SQIVND (reference sequence). The V end lost 7 bases, the J end lost 2 bases, and 9 bases lay between the germline ends. The CDR3 length is 14 residues. This CDR3 is CASKRRAGANVLTF. CDR3 DNA: TGTGCCAGTAAGAGGAGGGCTGGGGCCAACGTCCTGACTTTC.

The chain is built from TRBV7-8 and TRBJ1-5, with D unclear. Germline assignment: CDR1 SGHVS and CDR2 FQNEAQ. This CDR3 is 15 amino acids long. V dropped 5 bases and J dropped 5 bases, with 16 bases sitting between them. The CDR3 region has the DNA TGTGCCAGCAGCCCCGGGATGTTGAGGGATCAGCCCCAGCATTTT. It is translated as CASSPGMLRDQPQHF.

CDR3 region: CSAKTGGVYTF. The CDR3 region has the DNA TGCAGTGCTAAGACAGGGGGAGTCTACACCTTC. This chain uses TRBV20-1 with TRBJ1-2, with 9 bases matching TRBD1. Germline lookup yields CDR1 DFQATT and CDR2 SNEGSKA (reference sequence). V was clipped by 4 bases and J by 10 bases; unmatched bases: 4. The length of the CDR3 is 11 residues.

The rearrangement uses TRBV24-1 and TRBJ2-3; no clear D. V lost 7 bases to trimming and J lost 1 base, with 8 bases between them. Germline CDR1 KGHDR, CDR2 SFDVKD. The CDR3 loop spans 13 amino acids. The CDR3 region has the DNA TGTGCCACCAGCCCACGGGGCACAGATACGCAGTATTTT. As protein: CATSPRGTDTQYF.

The gene calls are TRBV10-3 and TRBJ2-2; D unclear. The germline V gene encodes CDR1 ENHRY and CDR2 SYGVKD. V was clipped by 7 bases and J by 3 bases, with 3 bases between them. CDR3 length equals 11 residues. Written as DNA, the CDR3 is TGTGCCATCAAGGACACCGGGGAGCTGTTTTTT. The encoded protein is CAIKDTGELFF.

The V and J genes are TRBV9 and TRBJ2-3; D unclear. Germline V gene lookup returns CDR1 SGDLS and CDR2 YYNGEE. V dropped 7 bases and J dropped 2 bases, with 29 bases sitting between them. The CDR3 consists of 19 residues. The CDR3 bases are TGTGCCAGCTTCACGACCGAGCCTAGGGATCCCTATTACACAGATACGCAGTATTTT. As protein: CASFTTEPRDPYYTDTQYF.

The gene calls are TRBV29-1 and TRBJ1-2; D possibly corresponds to TRBD1 (5 bases). The V end lost 7 bases, the J end lost 2 bases, and 23 bases lay between the germline ends. Looked up from germline, CDR1 is SQVTM and CDR2 is ANQGSEA. The length of the CDR3 is 16 residues. In DNA, the CDR3 is TGCAGCGCACTGAAATTAAGGGACGGGGTCAACTATGGCTACACCTTC. As protein: CSALKLRDGVNYGYTF. The full variable domain, with the rest looked up from reference TRBV29-1 and TRBJ1-2, is SAVISQKPSRDICQRGTSLTIQCQVDSQVTMMFWYRQQPGQSLTLIATANQGSEATYESGFVIDKFPISRPNLTFSTLTVSNMSPEDSSIYLCSALKLRDGVNYGYTFGSGTRLTVV.

The chain links TRBV15 to TRBJ1-5; D is unclear. CDR1 is LNHNV and CDR2 is YYDKDF in the germline V gene (reference sequence). The V gene lost 0 bases and the J gene lost 5 bases, with 2 bases spanning the gap. The CDR3 is 12 amino acids. CDR3 coding DNA: TGTGCCACCAGCAGAGAGGATCAGCCCCAGCATTTT. It specifies CATSREDQPQHF.

This rearrangement joins TRBV4-1 to TRBJ2-1, with a weak D call TRBD1 (5 bases). The germline V gene has CDR1 MGHRA and CDR2 YSYEKL. Trimming pared 0 bases from V and 6 bases from J, leaving 15 bases between. This CDR3 region has 16 residues. CDR3 sequence: CASSQDSWGQVNEQFF. For the CDR3, the DNA is TGCGCCAGCAGCCAAGATTCGTGGGGCCAGGTCAATGAGCAGTTCTTC.

J is TRBJ1-1 and V is TRBV27; no firm D call. The CDR3 extends over 14 amino acids. Trimming stripped 6 bases from V and 3 bases from J, with 14 bases between. Germline CDR1 and CDR2: MNHEY and SMNVEV (reference sequence). CDR3 region: CASRLRTADTEAFF. Here the CDR3 DNA reads TGTGCCAGCAGACTCAGGACGGCGGACACTGAAGCTTTCTTT.

This clonotype was counted once. V and J are TRBV25-1 and TRBJ2-6, with D unclear. CDR1 is MGHDK, CDR2 SYGVNS, per germline. Trimming left V 8 bases short and J 2 bases short, with 7 bases between. This CDR3 is built from 13 residues. The CDR3 DNA sequence: TGTGCCAGCTGCCCCACTGGGGCCAACGTCCTGACTTTC. This sequence encodes CASCPTGANVLTF.

CDR3 DNA sequence: TGTGCCAGCAGCCCCGGACAGGGACGGGGGCAAGAGACCCAGTACTTC. This sequence encodes CASSPGQGRGQETQYF. J is TRBJ2-5 and V is TRBV9, with 8 bases fitting TRBD1. The CDR3 length is 16 residues. Germline loops: CDR1 SGDLS, CDR2 YYNGEE. V shed 4 bases, J shed 2 bases, and the junction held 10 bases outside the gene matches.

This chain links TRBV4-1 with TRBJ2-5, with 7 bases that match TRBD1. J was trimmed by 1 base and V by 4 bases; bases with no gene match: 6. This CDR3 is built from 15 residues. CDR1 is MGHRA and CDR2 is YSYEKL in the germline V gene. The chain's CDR3 is CASSLRSGGQETQYF. The CDR3 DNA reads TGCGCCAGCAGCCTTCGCTCAGGGGGCCAAGAGACCCAGTACTTC.